This entry lists 30 T cell receptor beta chains sequenced from one sample in a study of human T cells and chemical hapten exposure. TCRdb re-analysed the RACE reads in MiXCR, keeping a single row per CDR3 protein. The data contain some 400,000 distinct CDR3 sequences, approximately 5.1% of them singletons. As for time point: pre-sensitization, week 0. Treatment given: therapeutic diphenylcyclopropenone sensitization with weekly scalp DPC. The material was whole blood, obtained in connection with sensitization to the hapten diphenylcyclopropenone (DPC). All receptors come from a woman aged 45-65 years with alopecia areata. Some clones in this sample may be carry-over from other donors' samples.

This clonotype was counted at least ten times. The chain recombines TRBV7-2 with TRBJ2-5; no clear D. The V gene lost 2 bases and the J gene lost 8 bases, with 18 bases spanning the gap. The germline gives CDR1 SGHTA, CDR2 FQGNSA. CDR3 length: 15 residues. The chain's CDR3 is CASSLNPRRSATQYF. The CDR3 DNA is TGTGCCAGCAGCTTAAATCCGCGTAGGTCGGCCACCCAGTACTTC.

There are many counts of this clonotype. The J gene is TRBJ2-6, the V gene TRBV28, with D unresolved. Germline V gene sequence: CDR1 MDHEN, CDR2 SYDVKM. This CDR3 has 15 residues. V was shortened by 3 bases and J by 2 bases, with 8 bases between the two germline ends. CDR3 residues: CASSLPLPGANVLTF. The CDR3 DNA reads TGTGCCAGCAGTTTGCCGCTACCTGGGGCCAACGTCCTGACTTTC.

This chain uses TRBV13 with TRBJ2-1; 9 positions agree with TRBD1. The CDR3 length is 16 residues. Per germline, CDR1 PRHDT and CDR2 FYEKMQ (reference sequence). V was pared by 2 bases and J by 8 bases, with 10 bases of the junction left unmatched. The DNA of the CDR3 is TGTGCCAGCAGCTTAAACCGGGACAGGGAGTGGGATGAGCAGTTCTTC. Translated, it gives CASSLNRDREWDEQFF.

This clonotype has ten or more counts. This chain connects TRBV12-3 or TRBV12-4 to TRBJ1-1, with TRBD1 identical over 8 bases. CDR3 length equals 13 residues. The V gene end was trimmed by 5 bases and the J gene end by 4 bases; junction bases not matched to a gene: 3. CDR3 in amino acids: CASSATGGTEAFF. The CDR3 DNA follows: TGTGCCAGCAGTGCCACAGGGGGCACTGAAGCTTTCTTT.

This clonotype showed up many times. The V gene is TRBV11-2, the J gene TRBJ2-3; 11 bases are shared with TRBD2. V lost 2 bases, J lost 4 bases, and 8 bases stayed unmatched. CDR1 and CDR2 (germline): SGHAT, FQNNGV. The CDR3 sequence is 17 residues long. In DNA, the CDR3 is TGTGCCAGCAGCTTAACTGCTAGCGGGGGGCGCGCAGATACGCAGTATTTT. Encoded protein: CASSLTASGGRADTQYF.

This chain connects TRBV29-1 to TRBJ2-2, with D perhaps matching TRBD1 or TRBD2 (7 bases each). The V and J ends lost 0 bases and 5 bases respectively, with 22 bases between them. The CDR3 has 18 residues. Germline V gives CDR1 SQVTM, CDR2 ANQGSEA. The CDR3 DNA reads TGCAGCGTTGAAGATGCCCCGTGGGGGGAGGGGGCGACCGGGGAGCTGTTTTTT. Translating it yields CSVEDAPWGEGATGELFF.

Only a few counts were recorded for this clonotype. The chain employs TRBV9 and TRBJ1-4, with 7 bases lining up with TRBD1. Germline V gene data show CDR1 as SGDLS and CDR2 as YYNGEE. The trim removed 4 bases at V and 4 bases at J, leaving 7 bases unmatched. The CDR3 totals 15 residues. This CDR3 reads CASSIWTGVNEKLFF. The CDR3 DNA reads TGTGCCAGCAGCATTTGGACAGGAGTTAATGAAAAACTGTTTTTT.

This clonotype was recorded many times. The gene calls are TRBV3-1 and TRBJ1-3, with D perhaps matching TRBD1 (6 bases). Germline lookup yields CDR1 LGHDT and CDR2 YNNKEL (reference sequence). Trimming pared 4 bases from V and 3 bases from J, leaving 13 bases between. The CDR3 extends over 15 amino acids. CDR3 protein: CASSPGGGNGNTIYF. In nucleotides, the CDR3 is TGTGCCAGCAGCCCCGGTGGGGGCAATGGAAACACCATATATTTT.

The chain recombines TRBV7-2 with TRBJ2-5; 9 positions agree with TRBD2. V was clipped by 4 bases and J by 5 bases; unmatched bases: 5. The CDR3 sequence is 14 residues long. Germline V CDR1 and CDR2: SGHTA, FQGNSA. The CDR3 is CASSSRGGHETQYF. In DNA, the CDR3 is TGTGCCAGCAGCTCGCGGGGGGGCCACGAGACCCAGTACTTC. The full variable domain, completed using reference TRBV7-2 and TRBJ2-5, is GAGVSQSPSNKVTEKGKDVELRCDPISGHTALYWYRQSLGQGLEFLIYFQGNSAPDKSGLPSDRFSAERTGGSVSTLTIQRTQQEDSAVYLCASSSRGGHETQYFGPGTRLLVL.

This clonotype was picked up a small number of times. An end of the junction differs from the germline gene, which may be a read error. This rearrangement joins TRBV7-2 to TRBJ2-3, with D unclear. CDR1 and CDR2 from the germline V gene are SGHTA and FQGNSA. The CDR3 covers 11 residues. The CDR3 bases are TGTGCCAGCAGCTCTGCGCACCCGACGGATTTT. The encoded protein is CASSSAHPTDF.

This clonotype has a handful of counts. The chain uses TRBV19 and TRBJ2-7; D remains ambiguous. V lost 3 bases and J 3 bases, leaving 15 bases between the germline ends. CDR1 is LNHDA, CDR2 SQIVND, per germline (reference sequence). This CDR3 has 15 amino acids. The CDR3 sequence: CASSIMDALIYEQYF. Here the CDR3 DNA reads TGTGCCAGTAGTATTATGGACGCTCTCATCTACGAGCAGTACTTC.

This clonotype occurred a few times. The chain uses TRBV20-1 and TRBJ2-7, with D tentatively TRBD1 (7 bases). Germline-derived CDR1 and CDR2 are DFQATT and SNEGSKA (reference sequence). CDR3 length equals 15 residues. Trimming left V 5 bases short and J 2 bases short, with 19 bases between. CDR3 loop: CSAQGGSQTPYEQYF. The CDR3 DNA reads as TGCAGTGCTCAGGGGGGAAGCCAAACCCCCTACGAGCAGTACTTC.

This clonotype came up many times. This sequence joins TRBV10-2 and TRBJ2-5; 7 positions agree with TRBD2. CDR1 WSHSY and CDR2 SAAADI come from the germline V gene. The CDR3 spans 18 residues. After removal of 7 bases from V and 1 base from J, the junction contained 18 bases not matched to a gene. The CDR3 DNA is TGCGCCAGCACCCGACTAGTACAGAGGGAGGGAGGCCAAGAGACCCAGTACTTC. It specifies CASTRLVQREGGQETQYF.

This clonotype came up many times. The rearrangement links TRBV6-5 to TRBJ2-1; a weak D match, TRBD1 (5 bases). V was trimmed by 6 bases and J by 9 bases, leaving 18 bases between them. This CDR3 is built from 14 residues. In germline, CDR1 is MNHEY, CDR2 SVGAGI. This CDR3 reads CASRVGAWGSEQFF. In DNA form, the CDR3 reads TGTGCCAGCAGGGTTGGGGCATGGGGTAGTGAGCAGTTCTTC.

This clonotype was detected a few times. The gene calls are TRBV6-5 and TRBJ2-1; TRBD2 matches 10 bases. The junction had 7 bases not matched to a gene; V was cut back by 0 bases and J by 2 bases. This CDR3 has 18 residues. CDR1 is MNHEY and CDR2 is SVGAGI in the germline V gene. The CDR3 protein is CASSYSPSSGGAYNEQFF. The CDR3 DNA reads TGTGCCAGCAGTTACTCCCCTTCCAGCGGGGGGGCCTACAATGAGCAGTTCTTC.

This clonotype was picked up a small number of times. The CDR3, as DNA: TGTGCCAGCAGTCAAGGACTGGGAGGCAAAGAGACCCAGTACTTC. Amino acids: CASSQGLGGKETQYF. The chain uses TRBV25-1 and TRBJ2-5; D might be TRBD2 (6 bases). CDR1 and CDR2 (germline): MGHDK, SYGVNS. V lost 5 bases, J lost 3 bases, and 16 bases lay in between. CDR3 size: 15 residues.

This clonotype was observed many times. The V call is TRBV15, the J call TRBJ2-7, with D perhaps assigned TRBD1 or TRBD2 (6 bases each). V gave up 0 bases and J gave up 6 bases, with 15 bases separating them. This CDR3 is 15 amino acids long. The germline gives CDR1 LNHNV, CDR2 YYDKDF (reference sequence). In DNA form, the CDR3 reads TGTGCCACCAGCAGAGACCCTAAGGGGGGTGGCGAGCAGTACTTC. Translation: CATSRDPKGGGEQYF.

The V and J genes are TRBV5-1 and TRBJ1-2; D ambiguous. Trimming pared 3 bases from V and 2 bases from J, leaving 17 bases between. Germline V gene sequence: CDR1 SGHRS, CDR2 YFSETQ. CDR3 length equals 16 residues. The CDR3 DNA is TGCGCCAGCAGCTATCTCCCTACGGAATTAAACTATGGCTACACCTTC. This sequence encodes CASSYLPTELNYGYTF. The entire variable domain, with the rest obtained from reference TRBV5-1 and TRBJ1-2, is as follows: KAGVTQTPRYLIKTRGQQVTLSCSPISGHRSVSWYQQTPGQGLQFLFEYFSETQRNKGNFPGRFSGRQFSNSRSEMNVSTLELGDSALYLCASSYLPTELNYGYTFGSGTRLTVV.

This clonotype was seen a few times. The gene calls are TRBV4-1 and TRBJ2-3, with 9 bases fitting TRBD1. The CDR3 extends over 15 amino acids. The germline V gene encodes CDR1 MGHRA and CDR2 YSYEKL. Germline trimming cut 4 bases from V and 4 bases from J; bases unmatched to any gene: 6. The CDR3 DNA reads as TGCGCCAGCAGCCCGACAGGGGGAATCGCAGATACGCAGTATTTT. Amino acids: CASSPTGGIADTQYF.

This chain connects TRBV7-9 to TRBJ1-1; no definite D call. Trimming stripped 1 base from V and 4 bases from J, with 7 bases between. The CDR3 runs to 13 residues. CDR1 is SEHNR, CDR2 FQNEAQ, per germline (reference sequence). CDR3 DNA: TGTGCCAGCAGCTTAGGTACTTCCACTGAAGCTTTCTTT. Amino acids: CASSLGTSTEAFF.

The rearrangement uses TRBV27 and TRBJ1-6, with no clear D. The CDR3 is made up of 15 amino acids. V gave up 5 bases and J gave up 0 bases, with 8 bases separating them. The V gene's germline CDR1 is MNHEY and CDR2 SMNVEV (reference sequence). The CDR3 sequence is CASSPPLSYNSPLHF. The CDR3 nucleotides read TGTGCCAGCAGTCCCCCCCTCTCCTATAATTCACCCCTCCACTTT.

In this sample, this clonotype turned up many times. The chain combines TRBV15 with TRBJ2-3; no definite D call. The V end lost 5 bases, the J end lost 1 base, and 1 base lay between the germline ends. CDR1 LNHNV and CDR2 YYDKDF come from the germline V gene (reference sequence). The length of the CDR3 is 11 residues. Here the CDR3 DNA reads TGTGCCACCAGCCGCACAGATACGCAGTATTTT. This gives the protein CATSRTDTQYF.

This clonotype came up a few times. This chain joins TRBV5-1 and TRBJ2-5, with a tentative D call TRBD2 (6 bases). Trimming shortened V by 4 bases and J by 1 base, and 8 bases separated the two germline ends. The germline V gene encodes CDR1 SGHRS and CDR2 YFSETQ. The CDR3 length is 13 residues. The CDR3 bases are TGCGCCAGCAGCATCGGGAGCCAAGAGACCCAGTACTTC. This sequence encodes CASSIGSQETQYF.

In this sample, this clonotype turned up many times. This chain connects TRBV7-9 to TRBJ2-5; D unresolved. Trimming shortened V by 1 base and J by 1 base, and 16 bases separated the two germline ends. The CDR3 is made up of 17 amino acids. Germline CDR1 is SEHNR and CDR2 is FQNEAQ (reference sequence). CDR3 protein: CASSLVWRWYIQETQYF. The CDR3 bases are TGTGCCAGCAGCTTAGTGTGGCGGTGGTATATCCAAGAGACCCAGTACTTC.

The CDR3 DNA reads TGTGCCAGCAGTTTTAGCGGGGGGGCCCAAGAGACCCAGTACTTC. Its protein product is CASSFSGGAQETQYF. V usage is TRBV12-3 or TRBV12-4 and J usage is TRBJ2-5; 11 bases map to TRBD2. The J segment lost 1 base and the V segment lost 3 bases, leaving 1 base of the junction unmatched. This CDR3 contains 15 residues.

This clonotype was recorded at least ten times. This chain joins TRBV2 and TRBJ2-1; D assignment may be TRBD1 or TRBD2 (5 bases each). The CDR3 has 15 amino acids. Germline V CDR1 and CDR2: SNHLY, FYNNEI. Trimming took 4 bases from V and 4 from J, leaving 14 bases between them. CDR3 sequence (DNA): TGTGCCAGCAGTGTAAGGGGACCCTCTTACAATGAGCAGTTCTTC. Translating gives CASSVRGPSYNEQFF.

The V and J genes are TRBV12-3 or TRBV12-4 and TRBJ1-1, with TRBD1 as a possible D gene (6 bases). CDR3 length: 13 amino acids. V was cut by 5 bases and J by 9 bases, with 16 bases left in between. The CDR3 protein is CASSEGVDGKAFF. The CDR3 DNA follows: TGTGCCAGCAGTGAGGGGGTAGATGGAAAAGCTTTCTTT.

This clonotype was counted at least ten times. J is TRBJ2-3 and V is TRBV2; unclear D gene. Deletions cut 7 bases from V and 6 bases from J, with 8 bases between. The CDR3 totals 11 residues. Germline CDR1 and CDR2: SNHLY and FYNNEI. The CDR3 sequence is CASKARDTQYF. The CDR3 nucleotides are TGTGCCAGCAAGGCCCGGGATACGCAGTATTTT.

This clonotype was seen repeatedly, ten times or more. This chain uses TRBV20-1 with TRBJ2-1; TRBD2 might be the D (5 bases). This CDR3 region has 12 residues. Per germline, CDR1 DFQATT and CDR2 SNEGSKA (reference sequence). V was shortened by 6 bases and J by 7 bases, with 13 bases between the two germline ends. As DNA, the CDR3 is TGCAGTGCCAGCGGACTGAAGAATGAGCAGTTCTTC. It translates to CSASGLKNEQFF.

This clonotype was counted at least ten times. The chain has TRBV3-1 and TRBJ2-7; 7 bases are shared with TRBD2. V shed 4 bases and J 3 bases; nucleotides not matched to a gene: 6. CDR1 and CDR2 (germline): LGHDT, YNNKEL (reference sequence). This CDR3 has 14 residues. The CDR3 loop reads CASSRGLEVYEQYF. The CDR3 DNA reads as TGTGCCAGCAGCCGAGGACTAGAAGTCTACGAGCAGTACTTC.